What follows is one T cell receptor beta chain and its context. The antigen is not known. This sample stems from a study of cytotoxic CD8 clonotypes in ibrutinib-treated CLL. The wider study: Response samples followed a median about 11 months of treatment, range 6 to 36. Average yields of 255,043 productive templates and tens of thousands of productive rearrangements characterized the samples.

This CDR3 has 15 amino acids. V was pared by 0 bases and J by 6 bases, with 13 bases between. CDR1 and CDR2 (germline): SGDLS, YYNGEE. Broader study findings: Sustained-remission and progressing patients had different sampling times. Baseline clonality, higher than in age-matched healthy donors, tracked circulating CD8+ T-cell counts.

The method was immunoSEQ multiplex PCR; TCRdb's version includes in-frame clones alone and lacks a portion of them. This table holds about 250,000 clones, less than 75% found once. The genes are TRBV9 and TRBJ1-5; no clear D gene. The specimen was PBMCs, collected after 24 months of ibrutinib treatment. The origin of this receptor is a human donor with chronic lymphocytic leukemia. CDR3 amino acids: CASSVDIREGQPQHF. DNA of the CDR3: TGTGCCAGCAGCGTAGATATCCGCGAGGGTCAGCCCCAGCATTTT.